The sequence of this T cell receptor beta chain was determined in a study of blood T cell repertoires in COVID-19. Study summary: Sites across the United States, Italy and Spain contributed samples from acute and convalescent COVID-19. Nucleic acid was either cDNA or gDNA, and it came from T cells, B-cell-depleted T cells, or PBMCs.

Unmatched junction bases numbered 6, after V lost 5 bases and J lost 0 bases. CDR1 SGHRS and CDR2 YFSETQ come from the germline V gene. The CDR3 length is 16 residues. In the original analysis: Using reference gene primer amplification, nucleated cell counts were estimated. Using immunoSEQ multiplex PCR, the repertoire was profiled, and TCRdb retains in-frame clones only, with some absent. That table is the source of V, J and clone size, and D and trimming were worked out from the DNA. The sample has roughly 250,000 clones; 88% are singletons. V and J are TRBV5-1 and TRBJ2-1; TRBD1 agrees at 9 bases. The clonotype was recovered from a middle-aged woman who had recovered from COVID-19. What was sequenced was peripheral blood. The CDR3 DNA reads TGCGCCAGCAGGGCCGGGACAGGGAGCTCCTACAATGAGCAGTTCTTC. Translated, it gives CASRAGTGSSYNEQFF.